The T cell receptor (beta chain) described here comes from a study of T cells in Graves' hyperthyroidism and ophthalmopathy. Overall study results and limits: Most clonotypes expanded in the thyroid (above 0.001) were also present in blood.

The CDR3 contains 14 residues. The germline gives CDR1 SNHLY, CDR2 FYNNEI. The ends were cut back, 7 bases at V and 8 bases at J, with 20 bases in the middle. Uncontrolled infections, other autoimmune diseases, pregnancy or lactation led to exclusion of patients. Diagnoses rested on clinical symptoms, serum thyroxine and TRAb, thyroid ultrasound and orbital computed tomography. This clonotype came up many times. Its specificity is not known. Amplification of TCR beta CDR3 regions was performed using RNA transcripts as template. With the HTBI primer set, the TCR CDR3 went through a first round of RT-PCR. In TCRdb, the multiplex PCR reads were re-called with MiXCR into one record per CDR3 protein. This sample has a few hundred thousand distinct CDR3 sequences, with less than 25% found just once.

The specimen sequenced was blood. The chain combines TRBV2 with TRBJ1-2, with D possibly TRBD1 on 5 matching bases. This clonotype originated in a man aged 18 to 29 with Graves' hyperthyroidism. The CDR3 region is CASIKQFGEGGYTF. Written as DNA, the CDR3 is TGTGCCAGCATTAAGCAGTTTGGGGAGGGGGGCTACACCTTC.